Following are 31 T cell receptor beta chains from one sample sequenced in a study of CD8 T cells in ankylosing spondylitis. Each CDR3 protein gets one entry after TCRdb re-called the 5' RACE reads with MiXCR. The sample has more than 150,000 distinct CDR3 sequences, approximately 10% seen once. Sequencing input: blood, either unsorted or a sorted T cell fraction (not recorded which). These receptor sequences come from a male donor with ankylosing spondylitis or in good health (not recorded which).

This clonotype was counted many times. The chain recombines TRBV5-1 with TRBJ1-2, with a tentative D call TRBD1 (5 bases). The CDR3 is made up of 14 amino acids. Germline V gene lookup returns CDR1 SGHRS and CDR2 YFSETQ. The V gene lost 2 bases and the J gene lost 5 bases, with 13 bases spanning the gap. CDR3 loop: CASSFGDGSYGYTF. In nucleotides, the CDR3 is TGCGCCAGCAGCTTTGGGGACGGATCGTATGGCTACACCTTC. Complete variable domain (other parts from reference TRBV5-1 and TRBJ1-2): KAGVTQTPRYLIKTRGQQVTLSCSPISGHRSVSWYQQTPGQGLQFLFEYFSETQRNKGNFPGRFSGRQFSNSRSEMNVSTLELGDSALYLCASSFGDGSYGYTFGSGTRLTVV.

This clonotype was detected ten times or more. This chain joins TRBV6-2 or TRBV6-3 and TRBJ2-7, with a weak D call TRBD1 (6 bases). V was clipped by 7 bases and J by 4 bases, with 14 bases between them. The V gene's germline CDR1 is MNHEY and CDR2 SVGEGT. This CDR3 has 13 amino acids. CDR3 coding DNA: TGTGCCAGCACCTTACAGGGTACTTACGAGCAGTACTTC. Its protein product is CASTLQGTYEQYF.

This clonotype was picked up many times. The DNA for the CDR3 is TGTGCCAGCAGCCCGCCCCGGCTCGGGACAGGGGTAAGGCCCCAGCATTTT. It specifies CASSPPRLGTGVRPQHF. The gene calls are TRBV21-1 and TRBJ1-5; no check of the table's D call, TRBD1, against the DNA was made. TRBV21-1 represents a pseudogene. CDR3 length equals 17 residues.

The chain uses TRBV7-9 and TRBJ2-1, with D unclear. The V end lost 7 bases, the J end lost 7 bases, and 5 bases lay between the germline ends. This CDR3 is built from 10 residues. Per the germline V gene, CDR1 is SEHNR and CDR2 is FQNEAQ (reference sequence). CDR3 residues: CASTKNEQFF. The CDR3 nucleotides read TGTGCCAGCACGAAGAATGAGCAGTTCTTC.

This clonotype has a count of ten or more. V and J are TRBV29-1 and TRBJ2-3; 9 nucleotides match TRBD1. Trimming at V came to 5 bases and at J to 8 bases, leaving 14 bases not matched to a gene. Germline V lookup: CDR1 SQVTM, CDR2 ANQGSEA. The CDR3 length is 15 residues. CDR3 loop: CSVRVSGQGDGTQYF. The CDR3 coding sequence is TGCAGCGTTCGGGTCTCGGGACAGGGTGACGGTACGCAGTATTTT.

This clonotype was seen at least ten times. The V and J genes are TRBV5-1 and TRBJ1-5, with 7 bases identical to TRBD1. The CDR3 sequence is 15 residues long. CDR1 and CDR2 from the germline V gene are SGHRS and YFSETQ. The V gene end was trimmed by 0 bases and the J gene end by 5 bases; junction bases not matched to a gene: 5. The CDR3 protein is CASSLGGDSYQPQHF. The CDR3 DNA follows: TGCGCCAGCAGCTTGGGGGGGGACAGTTATCAGCCCCAGCATTTT.

This chain joins TRBV28 and TRBJ2-1; 10 nucleotides line up with TRBD2. There are 15 residues in the CDR3. Germline CDR1 reads MDHEN; CDR2 reads SYDVKM. V lost 5 bases and J lost 6; bases outside the gene matches: 7. DNA for the CDR3: TGTGCCAGCAGTCCATTACTAGCGGGGCTCAATGAGCAGTTCTTC. It yields the protein CASSPLLAGLNEQFF.

The CDR3 nucleotides are TGTGCCAGCAGTTCTCCCTTAGGGGACGAGCAGTACTTC. Its translation is CASSSPLGDEQYF. The chain has TRBV12-3 or TRBV12-4 and TRBJ2-7; weak D call: TRBD1 (5 bases). The V end was cut by 4 bases, the J end by 5 bases, with 12 bases between. This CDR3 has 13 amino acids.

This clonotype was picked up many times. The J gene is TRBJ2-1, the V gene TRBV29-1, with 11 bases fitting TRBD2. The CDR3 runs to 12 residues. CDR1 is SQVTM and CDR2 is ANQGSEA in the germline V gene. V shed 3 bases and J 14 bases; nucleotides not matched to a gene: 6. CDR3 sequence reads: CSVEISGREKFF. The CDR3 DNA is TGCAGCGTTGAGATTAGCGGGAGGGAGAAGTTCTTC.

This clonotype has a count of ten or more. The chain is built from TRBV25-1 and TRBJ2-4; D gene unclear. This CDR3 has 13 residues. V lost 3 bases and J 7 bases, leaving 10 bases between the germline ends. Per the germline V gene, CDR1 is MGHDK and CDR2 is SYGVNS. The CDR3, as DNA: TGTGCCAGCAGTGAGATGGGTGCGAACATTCAGTACTTC. Translating gives CASSEMGANIQYF.

The chain links TRBV27 to TRBJ1-2; weak D call: TRBD1 (5 bases). V was clipped by 0 bases and J by 2 bases, with 13 bases between them. CDR3 length: 16 amino acids. Per the germline V gene, CDR1 is MNHEY and CDR2 is SMNVEV (reference sequence). CDR3 sequence (DNA): TGTGCCAGCAGTTTATCTTTCCCTGCAGGGAACTATGGCTACACCTTC. Its protein product is CASSLSFPAGNYGYTF.

This clonotype was picked up a small number of times. The rearrangement joins TRBV5-1 to TRBJ1-2; 9 nucleotides line up with TRBD1. Germline lookup yields CDR1 SGHRS and CDR2 YFSETQ. Trimming cost V 0 bases and J 0 bases; bases outside gene matches: 3. There are 16 residues in the CDR3. In DNA, the CDR3 is TGCGCCAGCAGCTTGGATGGGGACAGGGCTAACTATGGCTACACCTTC. Protein product: CASSLDGDRANYGYTF.

This clonotype was seen a single time. This may stem from a read error, because a much larger clone lies one nucleotide away. The chain joins TRBV5-1 to TRBJ1-1, with D perhaps TRBD1 (5 bases). This CDR3 is built from 16 residues. The germline V and J ends were trimmed by 0 bases and 1 base, with 13 bases remaining between them. CDR1 is SGHRS and CDR2 is YFSETQ in the germline V gene. The CDR3 loop is CASSLGIAGTNTEAFF. The CDR3 region has the DNA TGCGCCAGCAGCTTGGGTATCGCAGGGACGAACACTGAAGCTTTCTTT.

V and J are TRBV21-1 and TRBJ1-5; no DNA check was done on the table's D call, TRBD1. TRBV21-1 is an annotated pseudogene. The length of the CDR3 is 15 residues. The CDR3 DNA reads as TGTGCCAGCAGCAAAGCGGCAGGGGCCCATCAGCCCCAGCATTTT. This translates into CASSKAAGAHQPQHF.

This clonotype was picked up many times. V is TRBV3-1 and J is TRBJ1-3; D remains unclear. The CDR3 has 15 residues. Trimming removed 2 bases at V and 4 bases at J, with 12 bases between. Germline CDR1 is LGHDT and CDR2 is YNNKEL (reference sequence). CDR3 DNA: TGTGCCAGCAGCCAACCTGTAGGATCGGGAAACACCATATATTTT. It codes for CASSQPVGSGNTIYF.

This clonotype was detected ten times or more. The V call is TRBV25-1, the J call TRBJ2-7; maybe TRBD2 (6 bases). Germline CDR1 and CDR2: MGHDK and SYGVNS. Trimming removed 6 bases from V and 4 bases from J, with 16 bases in between. The CDR3 contains 14 residues. Here the CDR3 DNA reads TGTGCCAGCAGCCCGAAGTTAGGGAGGTACGAGCAGTACTTC. This encodes CASSPKLGRYEQYF.

Of note for this clonotype: A much larger clonotype is one base distant, so this may be a read error. The chain links TRBV2 to TRBJ2-7, with D unclear. The CDR3 contains 16 residues. CDR1 SNHLY and CDR2 FYNNEI come from the germline V gene. The ends were cut back, 0 bases at V and 1 base at J, with 13 bases in the middle. CDR3 amino acids: CASSEALRQTSYEQYF. The CDR3 DNA follows: TGTGCCAGCAGTGAAGCGCTTCGTCAGACATCCTACGAGCAGTACTTC.

This clonotype was observed many times. The J gene is TRBJ2-3, the V gene TRBV6-5, with 7 nucleotides matching TRBD2. The V gene end was trimmed by 4 bases and the J gene end by 5 bases; junction bases not matched to a gene: 9. CDR3 size: 15 residues. Germline CDR1 is MNHEY and CDR2 is SVGAGI. The CDR3: CASSSPAGEKDTQYF. The CDR3 DNA is TGTGCCAGCAGTTCACCCGCGGGGGAAAAAGATACGCAGTATTTT.

This sequence joins TRBV9 and TRBJ2-1; the match to TRBD2 covers 8 bases. This CDR3 has 17 amino acids. J lost 4 bases, V lost 0 bases, and 9 bases had no gene match. Germline CDR1 reads SGDLS; CDR2 reads YYNGEE. CDR3: CASSVGPGGLSYNEQFF. The CDR3 coding sequence is TGTGCCAGCAGCGTAGGGCCGGGGGGGCTGTCGTACAATGAGCAGTTCTTC.

This clonotype has at least ten counts. V and J are TRBV5-1 and TRBJ2-1; 9 bases agree with TRBD1. This CDR3 contains 15 residues. After removal of 0 bases from V and 8 bases from J, the junction contained 6 bases not matched to a gene. Germline V lookup: CDR1 SGHRS, CDR2 YFSETQ. The CDR3 here is CASSLDVGQGYEQFF. The CDR3 region has the DNA TGCGCCAGCAGCTTGGACGTGGGACAGGGCTATGAGCAGTTCTTC.

This clonotype was seen only a few times. The chain is built from TRBV7-8 and TRBJ1-5, with 10 bases matching TRBD1. J was trimmed by 2 bases and V by 3 bases; bases with no gene match: 7. This CDR3 has 17 residues. The germline gives CDR1 SGHVS, CDR2 FQNEAQ. For the CDR3, the DNA is TGTGCCAGCAGCTTGCGGGACAGGGGATTGGGCAATCAGCCCCAGCATTTT. The encoded protein is CASSLRDRGLGNQPQHF.

In this sample, this clonotype turned up many times. This chain links TRBV10-2 with TRBJ2-3, with 11 bases that match TRBD1. The length of the CDR3 is 15 residues. Germline CDR1 reads WSHSY; CDR2 reads SAAADI. V trimming: 6 bases; J trimming: 5 bases; junction bases outside the gene matches: 7. CDR3 in amino acids: CASRGQGARVDTQYF. The DNA for the CDR3 is TGCGCCAGCAGAGGACAGGGGGCTCGGGTAGATACGCAGTATTTT.

This clonotype was seen ten or more times. V gene TRBV12-3 or TRBV12-4 combines with J gene TRBJ1-3; 8 bases are a match to TRBD1. This CDR3 has 16 residues. V trimming: 6 bases; J trimming: 0 bases; junction bases outside the gene matches: 7. CDR3 DNA: TGTGCCAGCAGCCGCGCCGGGACAGGCTCTGGAAACACCATATATTTT. This codes for CASSRAGTGSGNTIYF.

This clonotype was detected many times. This chain connects TRBV4-3 to TRBJ2-2; D gene ambiguous. This CDR3 is built from 15 residues. CDR1 and CDR2 (germline): LGHNA, YSLEER. V lost 0 bases and J lost 6, with 11 bases in between. The CDR3 loop is CASSQDRQISGELFF. The CDR3 DNA sequence: TGCGCCAGCAGCCAAGATCGGCAGATCTCCGGGGAGCTGTTTTTT.

This clonotype came up many times. The CDR3 spells CATSVGRASVNEQFF. In DNA form, the CDR3 reads TGTGCCACCAGTGTCGGGAGGGCCTCGGTTAATGAGCAGTTCTTC. This chain connects TRBV24-1 to TRBJ2-1; 8 bases agree with TRBD2. The CDR3 is 15 amino acids. J lost 7 bases, V lost 5 bases, and 9 bases had no gene match. Germline CDR1 reads KGHDR; CDR2 reads SFDVKD.

This clonotype showed up just a few times. The chain combines TRBV11-2 with TRBJ2-5; either TRBD1 or TRBD2 may fit D (7 bases each). V gave up 5 bases and J gave up 3 bases, with 28 bases separating them. The CDR3 length is 19 residues. CDR1 and CDR2 (germline): SGHAT, FQNNGV. Here the CDR3 DNA reads TGTGCCAGCAGCCTCACCCGGGGGAGGGGGCGGTCGGGCAAAGAGACCCAGTACTTC. It encodes CASSLTRGRGRSGKETQYF.

This clonotype was seen repeatedly, ten times or more. V usage is TRBV12-3 or TRBV12-4 and J usage is TRBJ1-1; TRBD1 might be the D (6 bases). V lost 7 bases and J lost 7, with 19 bases in between. The CDR3 runs 14 residues. The CDR3 coding sequence is TGTGCCAGCAACCTACAGGGTCAATTAAGTGAAGCTTTCTTT. It encodes CASNLQGQLSEAFF.

Many counts were recorded for this clonotype. The chain couples TRBV3-1 to TRBJ2-1; TRBD2 agrees at 7 bases. CDR1 is LGHDT, CDR2 YNNKEL, per germline (reference sequence). Trimming removed 2 bases from V and 5 bases from J; junction bases left unmatched: 3. The length of the CDR3 is 14 residues. The CDR3 DNA follows: TGTGCCAGCAGCCAATTAGCGGGTCACAATGAGCAGTTCTTC. Its translation: CASSQLAGHNEQFF.

This clonotype was found many times. The gene calls are TRBV12-3 or TRBV12-4 and TRBJ1-1; possible D gene TRBD1, 6 bases. The CDR3 totals 14 residues. Trimming pared 6 bases from V and 3 bases from J, leaving 14 bases between. CDR3 nucleotides: TGTGCCAGCAGAGCCGAGTGGGGGCACACTGAAGCTTTCTTT. Translation: CASRAEWGHTEAFF.

In this sample, this clonotype turned up many times. The chain couples TRBV29-1 to TRBJ2-7; D is unresolved. Trimming cost V 4 bases and J 2 bases, with 12 bases left between them. The germline gives CDR1 SQVTM, CDR2 ANQGSEA. The CDR3 runs 13 residues. In DNA form, the CDR3 reads TGCAGCGTTGTATTGGGTTCCGCCTACGAGCAGTACTTC. Translating it yields CSVVLGSAYEQYF.

This clonotype has ten or more counts. The genes are TRBV12-3 or TRBV12-4 and TRBJ2-7; 9 nucleotides line up with TRBD1. The V gene end was trimmed by 6 bases and the J gene end by 0 bases; junction bases not matched to a gene: 6. The CDR3 loop spans 15 amino acids. The CDR3 sequence is CASSHSTGGSYEQYF. The CDR3 DNA reads as TGTGCCAGCAGCCACTCGACAGGGGGCTCCTACGAGCAGTACTTC.